The clone carrying this T cell receptor (beta chain) was observed a handful of times. Its antigen remains unknown. In germline, CDR1 is LGHDT, CDR2 YNNKEL (reference sequence). This CDR3 has 15 amino acids. Trimming took off 1 base at V and 1 base at J, with 10 bases between the two ends. This entry is derived from a study of T-cell reconstitution after alpha-beta-depleted transplantation in children. Study findings and constraints: Fresh T-cell production supplied most of the T-cell counts and diversity seen one year after transplant.

As it was prepared, the TCRbeta library received unique molecular identifiers. Using its own MiXCR run on the PCR reads, TCRdb lists one record per CDR3 protein. The table shows fewer than 350,000 distinct CDR3 sequences, with less than 9.5% occurring only once. The rearrangement links TRBV3-1 to TRBJ2-5, with D uncertain. The input for sequencing was peripheral blood, taken 360 days after TCRalphabeta/CD19-depleted stem cell transplant. The clonotype originates from a female patient between 2 and 15 years old who had a stem cell transplant for Fanconi anemia, so the T cells may come from the graft donor. As DNA, the CDR3 is TGTGCCAGCAGCCAAGGGCCCTGGGTCCAAGAGACCCAGTACTTC. Translating it yields CASSQGPWVQETQYF.